Below are 9 T cell receptor beta chains sequenced from a single sample in a study of blood T cell repertoires in COVID-19. Generated by immunoSEQ multiplex PCR, the TCRdb table keeps only in-frame clones and is missing some. Of about 150,000 clones in the sample, 80% to 85% are singletons; the top ten hold approximately 8%. Sequencing was performed on PBMCs or T cells enriched from blood (not recorded which). The receptors here all came from a woman aged 50 to 65 who had recovered from COVID-19.

The rearrangement joins TRBV5-6 to TRBJ1-1, with D perhaps matching TRBD1 (6 bases). The CDR3 has 13 amino acids. Germline lookup yields CDR1 SGHDT and CDR2 YYEEEE. Trimming took off 4 bases at V and 3 bases at J, with 10 bases between the two ends. The CDR3 is CASSGQGYTEAFF. For the CDR3, the DNA is TGTGCCAGCAGCGGTCAGGGGTACACTGAAGCTTTCTTT.

This chain links TRBV9 with TRBJ1-1; no definite D call. V lost 2 bases and J lost 8, with 10 bases in between. CDR1 and CDR2 (germline): SGDLS, YYNGEE. There are 12 residues in the CDR3. CDR3 amino acids: CASSVGAGEAFF. As DNA, the CDR3 is TGTGCCAGCAGCGTCGGAGCGGGGGAAGCTTTCTTT. Together with reference TRBV9 and TRBJ1-1, the CDR3 gives the full variable domain: DSGVTQTPKHLITATGQRVTLRCSPRSGDLSVYWYQQSLDQGLQFLIQYYNGEERAKGNILERFSAQQFPDLHSELNLSSLELGDSALYFCASSVGAGEAFFGQGTRLTVV.

V gene TRBV28 combines with J gene TRBJ1-6, with a tentative D call TRBD1 (6 bases). Trimming cost V 7 bases and J 9 bases, with 19 bases left between them. Germline V gene lookup returns CDR1 MDHEN and CDR2 SYDVKM. The CDR3 totals 15 residues. The CDR3 DNA is TGTGCCAGCACGAAGGGACATTCTGAGGCTTCACCCCTCCACTTT. Translating gives CASTKGHSEASPLHF.

This chain joins TRBV25-1 and TRBJ1-2; TRBD1 matches at 7 bases. This CDR3 contains 14 residues. J was trimmed by 4 bases and V by 1 base; bases with no gene match: 3. Germline CDR1 and CDR2: MGHDK and SYGVNS. CDR3 DNA: TGTGCCAGCAGTGAATTAGGGGGCGGCTATGGCTACACCTTC. It specifies CASSELGGGYGYTF.

The chain couples TRBV7-2 to TRBJ2-3; no firm D call. With 1 base removed from V and 3 bases from J, the gap between germline ends came to 11 bases. The germline gives CDR1 SGHTA, CDR2 FQGNSA. The CDR3 has 15 residues. CDR3 amino acids: CASSLGQAWTDTQYF. The CDR3 nucleotides read TGTGCCAGCAGCTTAGGGCAGGCATGGACAGATACGCAGTATTTT.

V usage is TRBV7-3 and J usage is TRBJ2-2, with 10 bases fitting TRBD2. V lost 6 bases, J lost 4 bases, and 5 bases stayed unmatched. This CDR3 is built from 15 residues. Germline V gene lookup returns CDR1 SGHTA and CDR2 FQGTGA. In nucleotides, the CDR3 is TGTGCCAGCAGTCCTAGCGGGAGAAGCACCGGGGAGCTGTTTTTT. This codes for CASSPSGRSTGELFF.

This clone was recorded only once. The chain uses TRBV4-3 and TRBJ1-2, with D perhaps TRBD1 (5 bases). The germline V gene encodes CDR1 LGHNA and CDR2 YSLEER. There are 15 residues in the CDR3. V shed 0 bases and J shed 2 bases, with 10 bases lying between them. DNA for the CDR3: TGCGCCAGCAGCCAAGAACAGGAGAGAAACTATGGCTACACCTTC. It codes for CASSQEQERNYGYTF.

The V and J genes are TRBV11-3 and TRBJ2-2, with no clear D. The CDR3 is 15 residues long. V was clipped by 1 base and J by 0 bases, with 6 bases between them. CDR1 is SGHNT, CDR2 YENEEA, per germline. CDR3 sequence reads: CASSLGASNTGELFF. In DNA, the CDR3 is TGTGCCAGCAGCTTAGGGGCCTCGAACACCGGGGAGCTGTTTTTT.

The chain has TRBV9 and TRBJ1-1; TRBD1 matches 9 bases. The V segment lost 3 bases and the J segment 1 base; nucleotides outside the gene matches: 7. The CDR3 length is 16 residues. Germline values: CDR1 SGDLS, CDR2 YYNGEE. As DNA, the CDR3 is TGTGCCAGCAGCGGGGGGACAGGGCGAGGGAACACTGAAGCTTTCTTT. Its protein is CASSGGTGRGNTEAFF.